There are many counts of the clone carrying this TCR beta chain. The antigen is unknown. Bulk TCR libraries used previously described methods and listed TCR primers. TCRdb reprocessed the PCR reads with MiXCR, giving one entry per CDR3 protein. The sample has 300,000 to 400,000 distinct CDR3 sequences, roughly 23% seen once. The sample is drawn from a study of molecular identifiers for immune sequencing clone quantification. Findings and limits, study-wide: Jurkat TCR RNA spiked in from one cell (amid more than 850,000 naive cells) was reportedly detectable.

For naive CD8 T cells, sorting used the CD8+CD4-CCR7+CD45RA+ phenotype. Germline V lookup: CDR1 MNHEY, CDR2 SVGAGI. This CDR3 is built from 13 residues. V lost 8 bases to trimming and J lost 0 bases, with 8 bases between them. Sequencing used naive CD8+ T cells from blood, with Jurkat cell RNA spiked in. The subset is: FACS-sorted CD8+CD4-CCR7+CD45RA+ naive T cells. The rearrangement links TRBV6-5 to TRBJ1-3; the D is unclear. This clonotype originated in a human donor in good health. Some libraries in this study had Jurkat cell RNA spiked in. CDR3 in amino acids: CASYPFSGNTIYF. The CDR3 DNA is TGTGCCAGCTACCCATTCTCTGGAAACACCATATATTTT.